These 29 T cell receptor beta chains were all obtained from the same sample, sequenced in a study of CD8 T cells in Susac syndrome. Reverse transcription of 0.5 to 1 ug RNA was performed with random hexamers. TCRdb used MiXCR to reprocess the immunoSEQ multiplex PCR reads, holding one entry per CDR3 protein. This table holds more than 90,000 distinct CDR3 sequences, approximately 93% found once. The sequenced sample consisted of CD4+ T cells from PBMCs. The receptors derive from a human donor with multiple sclerosis.

The chain employs TRBV11-3 and TRBJ2-1; the match to TRBD2 covers 13 bases. This CDR3 spans 15 amino acids. Germline trimming cut 5 bases from V and 7 bases from J; bases unmatched to any gene: 5. The V gene's germline CDR1 is SGHNT and CDR2 YENEEA. The CDR3 bases are TGTGCCAGCAGCCGGGGACTAGCGGGAAGTAATGAGCAGTTCTTC. Its protein product is CASSRGLAGSNEQFF.

V is TRBV14 and J is TRBJ1-1; D might be TRBD1 (5 bases). V lost 0 bases and J 7 bases, leaving 9 bases between the germline ends. The CDR3 loop spans 13 amino acids. The V gene's germline CDR1 is SGHDN and CDR2 FVKESK. DNA for the CDR3: TGTGCCAGCAGCCAAGAGCGGGGGTTTGAAGCTTTCTTT. It translates to CASSQERGFEAFF.

V gene TRBV5-1 combines with J gene TRBJ2-3, with D tentatively TRBD2 (6 bases). CDR3 length: 14 amino acids. The V end lost 5 bases, the J end lost 4 bases, and 14 bases lay between the germline ends. The V gene's germline CDR1 is SGHRS and CDR2 YFSETQ. Here the CDR3 reads CASRRDDGADTQYF. CDR3 sequence (DNA): TGCGCCAGCAGGCGGGACGATGGGGCAGATACGCAGTATTTT.

This clonotype has a single count. The rearrangement uses TRBV5-1 and TRBJ1-1, with a possible D match to TRBD1 (5 bases). CDR1 and CDR2 from the germline V gene are SGHRS and YFSETQ. V was cut by 5 bases and J by 1 base, with 18 bases left in between. CDR3 length: 16 residues. The CDR3 nucleotides are TGCGCCAGCAGAACGGACCGGGGCCGGCCGAACACTGAAGCTTTCTTT. Protein: CASRTDRGRPNTEAFF.

The gene calls are TRBV11-3 and TRBJ2-1, with 7 positions matching TRBD1. The CDR3 has 19 amino acids. Unmatched junction bases numbered 15, after V lost 2 bases and J lost 2 bases. The germline gives CDR1 SGHNT, CDR2 YENEEA. This CDR3 is CASSLSRPETGWTYNEQFF. CDR3 DNA: TGTGCCAGCAGCTTATCACGTCCTGAGACAGGGTGGACCTACAATGAGCAGTTCTTC.

This chain links TRBV3-1 with TRBJ2-7; unclear D gene. Germline V gene sequence: CDR1 LGHDT, CDR2 YNNKEL (reference sequence). Between the trimmed V and J ends, which lost 3 bases and 0 bases, there was a span of 0 bases. The CDR3 length is 11 residues. CDR3 sequence: CASSHSYEQYF. CDR3 sequence (DNA): TGTGCCAGCAGCCACTCCTACGAGCAGTACTTC.

The chain recombines TRBV30 with TRBJ1-2, with D hard to call. V was pared by 4 bases and J by 0 bases, with 15 bases between. Looked up from germline, CDR1 is GTSNPN and CDR2 is SVGIG (reference sequence). This CDR3 contains 15 residues. This chain's CDR3 is CAWTLPKRANYGYTF. The CDR3 DNA sequence: TGTGCCTGGACCCTCCCTAAAAGGGCTAACTATGGCTACACCTTC.

The chain combines TRBV29-1 with TRBJ2-7; no reliable D call. The CDR3 has 12 amino acids. CDR1 SQVTM and CDR2 ANQGSEA come from the germline V gene. V lost 4 bases and J lost 5, with 12 bases in between. This CDR3 reads CSVVEVLDEQYF. CDR3 DNA: TGCAGCGTTGTAGAGGTGTTAGACGAGCAGTACTTC.

The chain joins TRBV6-1 to TRBJ2-5; 7 bases line up with TRBD1. Trimming at V came to 5 bases and at J to 4 bases, leaving 4 bases not matched to a gene. The CDR3 consists of 13 residues. In germline, CDR1 is MNHNS, CDR2 SASEGT. CDR3: CASSKDRIETQYF. CDR3 nucleotides: TGTGCCAGCAGTAAGGACAGGATAGAGACCCAGTACTTC.

This chain uses TRBV12-3 or TRBV12-4 with TRBJ2-1, with no clear D. The V and J ends lost 4 bases and 6 bases respectively, with 16 bases between them. The CDR3 runs 15 residues. In nucleotides, the CDR3 is TGTGCCAGCAGTTCGGACGGAGTAATCCGCAATGAGCAGTTCTTC. Translation: CASSSDGVIRNEQFF.

V and J are TRBV7-2 and TRBJ1-5, with TRBD1 as a possible D gene (5 bases). The CDR3 covers 15 residues. V lost 2 bases and J 6 bases, leaving 14 bases between the germline ends. CDR1 and CDR2 (germline): SGHTA, FQGNSA. CDR3 sequence: CASSLSLTVPQPQHF. In DNA, the CDR3 is TGTGCCAGCAGCTTAAGTTTGACAGTGCCTCAGCCCCAGCATTTT.

Concerning this clonotype itself: This likely comes from a read error, as the CDR3 has no conserved phenylalanine or tryptophan at its end. The CDR3 loop is CAIKPQTGDTEAFV. The CDR3, as DNA: TGTGCCATCAAACCCCAGACAGGGGACACTGAAGCTTTCGTT. This chain joins TRBV10-3 and TRBJ1-1; TRBD1 matches 8 bases. CDR3 length equals 14 residues. CDR1 and CDR2 from the germline V gene are ENHRY and SYGVKD. V dropped 7 bases and J dropped 3; count of bases not matched to a gene: 7.

This sequence joins TRBV6-5 and TRBJ1-2; 9 bases match TRBD1. Germline lookup yields CDR1 MNHEY and CDR2 SVGAGI. This CDR3 region has 13 residues. Unmatched junction bases numbered 8, after V lost 5 bases and J lost 10 bases. The CDR3 spells CASSPGQGISYTF. In nucleotides, the CDR3 is TGTGCCAGCAGTCCGGGACAGGGTATTTCCTACACCTTC.

The chain couples TRBV28 to TRBJ1-1; D is uncertain. From germline, CDR1 is MDHEN and CDR2 SYDVKM. The CDR3 runs to 12 residues. In DNA, the CDR3 is TGTGTTCACACGGGAGGGAACACTGAAGCTTTCTTT. It translates to CVHTGGNTEAFF.

The chain joins TRBV3-1 to TRBJ2-5; a weak D match, TRBD2 (7 bases). The CDR3 is made up of 13 amino acids. Germline CDR1 reads LGHDT; CDR2 reads YNNKEL (reference sequence). The V gene lost 0 bases and the J gene lost 8 bases, with 10 bases spanning the gap. The CDR3 loop is CASSQDGGATQYF. CDR3 nucleotides: TGTGCCAGCAGCCAAGATGGGGGGGCCACCCAGTACTTC.

The chain combines TRBV7-8 with TRBJ2-5; a weak D match, TRBD2 (6 bases). Germline V gene lookup returns CDR1 SGHVS and CDR2 FQNEAQ. There are 14 residues in the CDR3. Trimming removed 5 bases at V and 6 bases at J, with 16 bases between. The CDR3 DNA follows: TGTGCCAGCAGCGGGACTCGGACCCGAAAGACCCAGTACTTC. Its protein is CASSGTRTRKTQYF.

The sample holds a few counts of this clonotype. V is TRBV18 and J is TRBJ2-7; tentative D call: TRBD2 (6 bases). Trimming shortened V by 0 bases and J by 2 bases, and 11 bases separated the two germline ends. This CDR3 region has 15 residues. Germline V lookup: CDR1 KGHSH, CDR2 LQKENI. As DNA, the CDR3 is TGTGCCAGCTCACCACCAGGAGGGCAGACCTACGAGCAGTACTTC. Its protein product is CASSPPGGQTYEQYF.

The rearrangement joins TRBV6-5 to TRBJ2-2, with D possibly being TRBD2 (5 bases). This CDR3 has 16 residues. From germline, CDR1 is MNHEY and CDR2 SVGAGI. V lost 4 bases and J lost 5, with 17 bases in between. CDR3 DNA: TGTGCCAGCAGTTCCGACACGCGGGTCAGTACCGGGGAGCTGTTTTTT. As protein: CASSSDTRVSTGELFF.

A remark on this clonotype: The junction shows a germline mismatch at one end, possibly a read error. The chain combines TRBV4-2 with TRBJ1-4; D is uncertain. The CDR3 consists of 16 residues. From germline, CDR1 is LGHNA and CDR2 YNFKEQ. The CDR3 region has the DNA TGTGCCAGCAGCCGGCAAGAGGTGGCAACTAACGAAAAACTGTTTTTT. Translation: CASSRQEVATNEKLFF.

CDR3 in DNA: TGTGCCAGCAGTTTGCCGAGCTCCTACGAGCAGTACTTC. Its translation is CASSLPSSYEQYF. The V gene is TRBV12-3 or TRBV12-4, the J gene TRBJ2-7; D gene ambiguous. The germline V and J ends were trimmed by 3 bases and 0 bases, with 6 bases remaining between them. The CDR3 loop spans 13 amino acids.

The J gene is TRBJ2-7, the V gene TRBV3-1; 7 bases align to TRBD1. The germline V gene encodes CDR1 LGHDT and CDR2 YNNKEL (reference sequence). The CDR3 loop spans 14 amino acids. Trimming cost V 4 bases and J 6 bases; bases outside gene matches: 9. CDR3 in DNA: TGTGCCAGCAGCCTTACGGACAGGTCCGGCGAGCAGTACTTC. It encodes CASSLTDRSGEQYF.

The gene calls are TRBV2 and TRBJ2-5; 10 bases agree with TRBD1. Trimming cost V 7 bases and J 4 bases; bases outside gene matches: 12. This CDR3 has 16 amino acids. The germline V gene encodes CDR1 SNHLY and CDR2 FYNNEI. This chain's CDR3 is CASIRWGQGNSETQYF. The CDR3 DNA is TGTGCCAGCATTCGCTGGGGACAGGGGAACTCAGAGACCCAGTACTTC. Full variable domain (missing parts from reference TRBV2 and TRBJ2-5): EPEVTQTPSHQVTQMGQEVILRCVPISNHLYFYWYRQILGQKVEFLVSFYNNEISEKSEIFDDQFSVERPDGSNFTLKIRSTKLEDSAMYFCASIRWGQGNSETQYFGPGTRLLVL.

This clonotype has a single count. The chain is built from TRBV30 and TRBJ2-1; 14 bases map to TRBD2. Germline V lookup: CDR1 GTSNPN, CDR2 SVGIG (reference sequence). The CDR3 spans 15 residues. The trim removed 7 bases at V and 4 bases at J, leaving 6 bases unmatched. CDR3 residues: CAFGLAGGHYNEQFF. The CDR3, as DNA: TGTGCCTTCGGACTAGCGGGGGGACATTACAATGAGCAGTTCTTC.

The V and J genes are TRBV9 and TRBJ1-2, with 9 bases that match TRBD1. Germline assignment: CDR1 SGDLS and CDR2 YYNGEE. The CDR3 covers 13 residues. The V gene end was trimmed by 2 bases and the J gene end by 8 bases; junction bases not matched to a gene: 4. The DNA for the CDR3 is TGTGCCAGCAGCGTGGGACAGGGCGACGGCTACACCTTC. It specifies CASSVGQGDGYTF.

The chain links TRBV9 to TRBJ2-7, with TRBD1 identical over 8 bases. V dropped 4 bases and J dropped 6; count of bases not matched to a gene: 12. The CDR3 has 15 amino acids. CDR1 is SGDLS and CDR2 is YYNGEE in the germline V gene. The CDR3 coding sequence is TGTGCCAGCAGCCCGCACTACCCAGGGGGCGGCGAGCAGTACTTC. Protein sequence: CASSPHYPGGGEQYF.

The chain couples TRBV30 to TRBJ2-3; 15 bases agree with TRBD2. The V gene's germline CDR1 is GTSNPN and CDR2 SVGIG (reference sequence). CDR3 length equals 20 residues. Trimming cost V 0 bases and J 1 base; bases outside gene matches: 11. The DNA of the CDR3 is TGTGCCTGGAGTGTAAAGGGACTAGCGGGGGGCAAACGGGGCACAGATACGCAGTATTTT. As protein: CAWSVKGLAGGKRGTDTQYF.

The rearrangement joins TRBV24-1 to TRBJ1-2; D ambiguous. V lost 2 bases to trimming and J lost 6 bases, with 15 bases between them. Germline V gives CDR1 KGHDR, CDR2 SFDVKD. The CDR3 loop spans 15 amino acids. The CDR3 nucleotides are TGTGCCACCAGTGATTCGAGAGAGGGTCGGGATGGCTACACCTTC. Amino acid sequence: CATSDSREGRDGYTF.

V is TRBV27 and J is TRBJ2-2; 9 nucleotides line up with TRBD1. The CDR3 length is 15 residues. J gave up 7 bases and V 6 bases, and 9 bases lay outside the gene matches. Germline assignment: CDR1 MNHEY and CDR2 SMNVEV (reference sequence). The CDR3 nucleotides are TGTGCCAGCAGGCGAACAGGGGGCGTGTTCGGGGAGCTGTTTTTT. Encoded protein: CASRRTGGVFGELFF.

CDR3 region: CASSLGAGGPDTQYF. CDR3 in DNA: TGTGCCAGCAGTCTGGGTGCGGGGGGGCCGGATACGCAGTATTTT. This rearrangement joins TRBV5-6 to TRBJ2-3; 9 positions match TRBD2. Germline V CDR1 and CDR2: SGHDT, YYEEEE. The J segment lost 6 bases and the V segment lost 5 bases, leaving 10 bases of the junction unmatched. The CDR3 loop spans 15 amino acids.